This T cell receptor beta chain was identified during a study of regulatory T cells in long-lasting Graves disease. Study-wide context: Persistence in Graves' disease denoted antithyroid drug use beyond 5 years alongside positive TSH receptor antibodies. Study outcomes and limitations: Less diverse TCR repertoires were seen in persistent Graves' patients than in newly diagnosed ones.

As for time point: persistent/refractory GD, antithyroid drugs over 5 years with positive TRAb. The TCR library used RNA extracted from PBMCs. Concerning this clonotype itself: Its antigen is currently unknown.

Trimming removed 6 bases at V and 1 base at J, with 18 bases between. The CDR3 has 16 residues. Germline CDR1 reads LNHDA; CDR2 reads SQIVND (reference sequence). CDR3-region Arm-PCR and iRepertoire HTBI primers produced the TCR beta libraries. From the multiplex PCR reads, TCRdb called clonotypes with MiXCR, one entry per CDR3 protein. Here the sample spans fewer than 450,000 distinct CDR3 sequences, 23% being singletons. The J gene is TRBJ1-1, the V gene TRBV19; TRBD1 might be the D (6 bases). Here the sequenced sample was peripheral blood mononuclear cells (PBMCs), taken when the disease was refractory, from a patient treated with antithyroid drugs. The clonotype originates from a female donor with Graves disease. CDR3 protein: CASSSTAGAGNTEAFF. As DNA, the CDR3 is TGTGCCAGTAGCAGTACGGCAGGGGCGGGGAACACTGAAGCTTTCTTT. The full variable domain, in which reference TRBV19 and TRBJ1-1 provide the parts outside the CDR3, is DGGITQSPKYLFRKEGQNVTLSCEQNLNHDAMYWYRQDPGQGLRLIYYSQIVNDFQKGDIAEGYSVSREKKESFPLTVTSAQKNPTAFYLCASSSTAGAGNTEAFFGQGTRLTVV.